This T cell receptor (beta chain) is from a study of T-cell reconstitution after alpha-beta-depleted transplantation in children. Study conclusions and caveats: Alpha-beta T cells present about two months after transplant were reported to originate from several hundred expanded graft clones.

With 4 bases clipped from V and 3 bases from J, the junction kept 7 bases outside the gene matches. Germline CDR1 DFQATT, CDR2 SNEGSKA (reference sequence). This CDR3 spans 15 amino acids. To note about this clonotype: The antigen is undetermined.

Unique molecular identifiers were used in preparing the TCRbeta library. Using its own MiXCR run on the PCR reads, TCRdb lists one record per CDR3 protein. The table records 350,000 to 500,000 distinct CDR3 sequences, around 46% of them present only once. This receptor was identified in a girl aged 2-10 years with aplastic anemia, due to receive a stem cell transplant. This chain connects TRBV20-1 to TRBJ2-3, with 10 bases aligning to TRBD2. The source material was PBMCs, sampled before TCRalphabeta/CD19-depleted stem cell transplant. DNA for the CDR3: TGCAGTGCTACCCTAGCGGGAGAGGGGACAGATACGCAGTATTTT. This sequence encodes CSATLAGEGTDTQYF.